These T cell receptor beta chains were read from a single sample in a study of blood T cell repertoires in COVID-19. Some clones are missing from TCRdb's copy, which holds only in-frame ones; the method was immunoSEQ multiplex PCR. The sample lists approximately 220,000 clones; roughly 80% were seen once. Sequencing used peripheral blood. The receptors were sampled from a woman of 80 years or more with acute or convalescent COVID-19. Each CDR3 is given with its conserved first and last residue. The order of the fields is D gene, clone size, J gene, V gene, CDR3 DNA, CDR3 protein. A D gene is named only where the DNA matches it firmly. Part of the rows lack a size; the others show once, few, many or a class for expanded clones.

D gene: TRBD1; clone size: .; J gene: TRBJ1-6; V gene: TRBV11-1; CDR3 DNA: TGTGCCAGCAGCTTAAATCCACAGGGGGATTCACCCCTCCACTTT; CDR3 protein: CASSLNPQGDSPLHF
D gene: TRBD2; clone size: few; J gene: TRBJ2-1; V gene: TRBV12-5; CDR3 DNA: TGTGCTAGTGGTCCGCCTTTCGGGACTAGCGGGGGGCGATACAATGAGCAGTTCTTC; CDR3 protein: CASGPPFGTSGGRYNEQFF
D gene: .; clone size: .; J gene: TRBJ1-2; V gene: TRBV12-5; CDR3 DNA: TGTGCTAGTGTCTCGGGGAGGGGCGCGGGGATTAACTATGGCTACACCTTC; CDR3 protein: CASVSGRGAGINYGYTF
D gene: .; clone size: .; J gene: TRBJ1-5; V gene: TRBV5-1; CDR3 DNA: TGCGCCAGCAGCTTGGGTACAGCCAATCAGCCCCAGCATTTT; CDR3 protein: CASSLGTANQPQHF
D gene: TRBD2; clone size: .; J gene: TRBJ2-6; V gene: TRBV7-2; CDR3 DNA: TGTGCCAGCAGCTCCAGGGGACTAGCGGGATCTCTCAGGGCCAACGTCCTGACTTTC; CDR3 protein: CASSSRGLAGSLRANVLTF
D gene: .; clone size: few; J gene: TRBJ1-5; V gene: TRBV3-1/TRBV3-2; CDR3 DNA: TGTGCCAGCAGCCAAGATCGTAGGGCAGGGCGGCATTTT; CDR3 protein: CASSQDRRAGRHF
D gene: TRBD1; clone size: .; J gene: TRBJ2-2; V gene: TRBV5-1; CDR3 DNA: TGCGCCAGCAGCCATGGACAGGCGTCCGGGGAGCTGTTTTTT; CDR3 protein: CASSHGQASGELFF
D gene: .; clone size: .; J gene: TRBJ1-1; V gene: TRBV27; CDR3 DNA: TGTGCCAGCAGTTTCGGTGGGAGCACTGAAGCTTTCTTT; CDR3 protein: CASSFGGSTEAFF
D gene: TRBD1; clone size: .; J gene: TRBJ2-1; V gene: TRBV19; CDR3 DNA: TGTGCCAGTAGTAGGGGGCAGGGGGCGAGGGCCTACAATGAGCAGTTCTTC; CDR3 protein: CASSRGQGARAYNEQFF
D gene: .; clone size: .; J gene: TRBJ1-6; V gene: TRBV28; CDR3 DNA: TGTGCCAGCAGTTTATATTCCTTACCCCTCCACTTT; CDR3 protein: CASSLYSLPLHF
D gene: .; clone size: .; J gene: TRBJ1-5; V gene: TRBV7-2; CDR3 DNA: TGTGCCAGCAGCTTAGCCCCTCTGGCCCAGCCCCAGCATTTT; CDR3 protein: CASSLAPLAQPQHF
D gene: .; clone size: .; J gene: TRBJ1-6; V gene: TRBV6-2/TRBV6-3; CDR3 DNA: TGTGCCAGCAGTTACGGTTCAGCCTATAATTCACCCCTCCACTTT; CDR3 protein: CASSYGSAYNSPLHF
D gene: TRBD1; clone size: once; J gene: TRBJ2-1; V gene: TRBV19; CDR3 DNA: TGTGCCAGCAGGACAGGGGGCCCCTTAGGCAATGAGCAGTTCTTC; CDR3 protein: CASRTGGPLGNEQFF
D gene: .; clone size: .; J gene: TRBJ1-1; V gene: TRBV6-5; CDR3 DNA: TGTGCCAGCAGTTACCCGACAGAATTGAACACTGAAGCTTTCTTT; CDR3 protein: CASSYPTELNTEAFF
D gene: .; clone size: .; J gene: TRBJ2-2; V gene: TRBV5-1; CDR3 DNA: TGCGCCAGCAGCTTCCCAGGGTTGAGCACCGGGGAGCTGTTTTTT; CDR3 protein: CASSFPGLSTGELFF
D gene: TRBD1; clone size: .; J gene: TRBJ2-5; V gene: TRBV11-2; CDR3 DNA: TGTGCCAGCAGAGGGGACAGAATACACCAAGAGACCCAGTACTTC; CDR3 protein: CASRGDRIHQETQYF
D gene: TRBD2; clone size: .; J gene: TRBJ2-7; V gene: TRBV2; CDR3 DNA: TGTGCCAGCAGTGGACTAGCGGGTGAGCAGTACTTC; CDR3 protein: CASSGLAGEQYF
D gene: TRBD2; clone size: few; J gene: TRBJ2-1; V gene: TRBV6-2/TRBV6-3; CDR3 DNA: TGTGCCAGCAGTTACTCTGGGACTATCACTTACAATGAGCAGTTCTTC; CDR3 protein: CASSYSGTITYNEQFF
D gene: TRBD1; clone size: .; J gene: TRBJ1-3; V gene: TRBV9; CDR3 DNA: TGTGCCAGCAGCGTAGGCCCGGGGACAGGGTCAGGAAACACCATATATTTT; CDR3 protein: CASSVGPGTGSGNTIYF
D gene: .; clone size: .; J gene: TRBJ1-1; V gene: TRBV3-1/TRBV3-2; CDR3 DNA: TGTGCCAGCAGCCAAGCCCGAGGCGGCACTGAAGCTTTCTTT; CDR3 protein: CASSQARGGTEAFF
D gene: TRBD2; clone size: .; J gene: TRBJ2-5; V gene: TRBV5-1; CDR3 DNA: TGCGCCAGCAGGGGGACTAGCGCAAGTCAAGAGACCCAGTACTTC; CDR3 protein: CASRGTSASQETQYF
D gene: .; clone size: .; J gene: TRBJ1-5; V gene: TRBV2; CDR3 DNA: TGTGCCAGCAGTGAGGGGCGCAATCAGCCCCAGCATTTT; CDR3 protein: CASSEGRNQPQHF
D gene: .; clone size: once; J gene: TRBJ2-7; V gene: TRBV7-8; CDR3 DNA: TGTGCCAGCAGCTTAGGAGTACAGCAGTACTTC; CDR3 protein: CASSLGVQQYF
D gene: TRBD1; clone size: few; J gene: TRBJ1-4; V gene: TRBV5-1; CDR3 DNA: TGCGCCAGCAGCTTGGAGATAGGGGGCCCTACTAATGAAAAACTGTTTTTT; CDR3 protein: CASSLEIGGPTNEKLFF
D gene: TRBD1; clone size: once; J gene: TRBJ2-2; V gene: TRBV5-1; CDR3 DNA: TGCGCCAGCAGCTTGGGGGACAGGGACACCGGGGAGCTGTTTTTT; CDR3 protein: CASSLGDRDTGELFF
D gene: TRBD1; clone size: .; J gene: TRBJ1-4; V gene: TRBV19; CDR3 DNA: TGTGCCAGTGGAATGACAGGGGTGGTTAATGAAAAACTGTTTTTT; CDR3 protein: CASGMTGVVNEKLFF
D gene: TRBD1; clone size: .; J gene: TRBJ2-1; V gene: TRBV24-1; CDR3 DNA: TGTGCCACCAGTGACCCCCGGACAGGGGGCTTTTACAATGAGCAGTTCTTC; CDR3 protein: CATSDPRTGGFYNEQFF
D gene: TRBD1; clone size: .; J gene: TRBJ2-1; V gene: TRBV2; CDR3 DNA: TGTGCCAGCAGTGAAGCGCAAACAGGGGCAAGTGAGCAGTTCTTC; CDR3 protein: CASSEAQTGASEQFF
D gene: .; clone size: once; J gene: TRBJ1-5; V gene: TRBV2; CDR3 DNA: TGTGCCAGCAGTGAAGAGGTGGCAGGGTCTGGTCAGCCCCAGCATTTT; CDR3 protein: CASSEEVAGSGQPQHF
D gene: .; clone size: few; J gene: TRBJ1-1; V gene: TRBV18; CDR3 DNA: TGTGCCAGCTCACCTGCGAACCTGAACACTGAAGCTTTCTTT; CDR3 protein: CASSPANLNTEAFF
D gene: .; clone size: .; J gene: TRBJ1-1; V gene: TRBV27; CDR3 DNA: TGTGCCAGCAGTCCCCCCCCCGGGACACCACCCGCTTTCTTT; CDR3 protein: CASSPPPGTPPAFF
D gene: TRBD1; clone size: .; J gene: TRBJ2-2; V gene: TRBV7-7; CDR3 DNA: TGTGCCAGCAGCTCGACAGGGACCGGGGAGCTGTTTTTT; CDR3 protein: CASSSTGTGELFF
D gene: TRBD2; clone size: .; J gene: TRBJ2-3; V gene: TRBV5-1; CDR3 DNA: TGCGCCAGCAGCTTGGTTGGGGAGGGAAGCACAGATACGCAGTATTTT; CDR3 protein: CASSLVGEGSTDTQYF
D gene: .; clone size: .; J gene: TRBJ2-1; V gene: TRBV5-1; CDR3 DNA: TGCGCCAGCAGCTTGGATCCCTCGGCGGGTCCACAGTTCTTC; CDR3 protein: CASSLDPSAGPQFF
D gene: .; clone size: .; J gene: TRBJ1-2; V gene: TRBV9; CDR3 DNA: TGTGCCAGCAGCGTAGGAGGACAGAATTCAGATGGCTACACCTTC; CDR3 protein: CASSVGGQNSDGYTF
D gene: TRBD2; clone size: once; J gene: TRBJ2-1; V gene: TRBV2; CDR3 DNA: TGTGCCAGCAGTTCGGGACTAGCGGGGGTGTACAATGAGCAGTTCTTC; CDR3 protein: CASSSGLAGVYNEQFF
D gene: .; clone size: few; J gene: TRBJ1-3; V gene: TRBV10-3; CDR3 DNA: TGTGCCATCAGTGTGGACAGCTCTGGAAACACCATATATTTT; CDR3 protein: CAISVDSSGNTIYF
D gene: TRBD1; clone size: few; J gene: TRBJ2-5; V gene: TRBV19; CDR3 DNA: TGTGCCAGTAGTATTTCTCTTCGGCAGGGGGCTGAAGAGACCCAGTACTTC; CDR3 protein: CASSISLRQGAEETQYF
D gene: .; clone size: .; J gene: TRBJ1-4; V gene: TRBV28; CDR3 DNA: TGTGCCAGCAGTTTACCCTCGACGGAGTATAATGAAAAACTGTTTTTT; CDR3 protein: CASSLPSTEYNEKLFF
D gene: .; clone size: .; J gene: TRBJ2-7; V gene: TRBV10-3; CDR3 DNA: TGTGCCATCGGGTCGGCGGGAACCTCCTACGAGCAGTACTTC; CDR3 protein: CAIGSAGTSYEQYF
D gene: TRBD2; clone size: .; J gene: TRBJ2-3; V gene: TRBV27; CDR3 DNA: TGTGCCAGCAGTTTCATGACTAGCCCAGATACGCAGTATTTT; CDR3 protein: CASSFMTSPDTQYF
D gene: TRBD1; clone size: .; J gene: TRBJ2-1; V gene: TRBV27; CDR3 DNA: TGTGCCAGCAGTCTCAGGGGGCCTACGATGTTCTTC; CDR3 protein: CASSLRGPTMFF
D gene: .; clone size: few; J gene: TRBJ2-1; V gene: TRBV2; CDR3 DNA: TGTGCCAGCAGTGAGAACAGTAACAATGAGCAGTTCTTC; CDR3 protein: CASSENSNNEQFF
D gene: TRBD1; clone size: .; J gene: TRBJ1-1; V gene: TRBV28; CDR3 DNA: TGTGCCAGCAACTTACAGGGGGCGTTTGAAGCTTTCTTT; CDR3 protein: CASNLQGAFEAFF
D gene: TRBD1; clone size: .; J gene: TRBJ1-1; V gene: TRBV5-5; CDR3 DNA: TGTGCCAGCAGCTTCGGGACAGAGAACACTGAAGCTTTCTTT; CDR3 protein: CASSFGTENTEAFF
D gene: TRBD2; clone size: .; J gene: TRBJ2-5; V gene: TRBV9; CDR3 DNA: TGTGCCAGCAGCGTATCGGGACTAGCGAGGGAGACCCAGTACTTC; CDR3 protein: CASSVSGLARETQYF
D gene: TRBD1; clone size: .; J gene: TRBJ1-2; V gene: TRBV28; CDR3 DNA: TGTGCCAGCAATCCGGGACAGGATGGCTACACCTTC; CDR3 protein: CASNPGQDGYTF
D gene: TRBD2; clone size: .; J gene: TRBJ2-3; V gene: TRBV5-1; CDR3 DNA: TGCGCCAGCAGCTTGGGGCTAGCGGGAGATACGCAGTATTTT; CDR3 protein: CASSLGLAGDTQYF
D gene: .; clone size: .; J gene: TRBJ2-1; V gene: TRBV1; CDR3 DNA: TGCACCAGCAGCCAAGAAGGATGCGGCGGGAGACAGGGGCACAATGAGCAGTTCTTC; CDR3 protein: CTSSQEGCGGRQGHNEQFF
D gene: .; clone size: .; J gene: TRBJ2-6; V gene: TRBV4-1; CDR3 DNA: TGCGCCAGCAGCCCCTCTTTGTCCGGTAGGGGCTTTGGGGCCAACGTCCTGACTTTC; CDR3 protein: CASSPSLSGRGFGANVLTF
D gene: .; clone size: .; J gene: TRBJ1-4; V gene: TRBV3-1/TRBV3-2; CDR3 DNA: TGTGCCAGCAGCCAAGATCGAGGTGGAAAACTGTTTTTT; CDR3 protein: CASSQDRGGKLFF
D gene: .; clone size: .; J gene: TRBJ1-1; V gene: TRBV11-2; CDR3 DNA: TGTGCCAGCAGCTTAGCCAACGCAGGAGCTTTCTTT; CDR3 protein: CASSLANAGAFF
D gene: .; clone size: .; J gene: TRBJ2-2; V gene: TRBV12-3/TRBV12-4; CDR3 DNA: TGTGCCAGCAGGCAGGGGACCGGGGAGCTGTTTTTT; CDR3 protein: CASRQGTGELFF